This T cell receptor (beta chain) stems from a study of T cells in tuberculosis. Regarding the study as a whole: Selection depended on which cryopreserved specimens were available.

Sequencing was performed with immunoSEQ multiplex PCR; in TCRdb, only in-frame clones are kept and a portion is missing. The sample holds under 45,000 clones, under 95% seen once. A note on this clone: Antigen: not known.

Noted time point: new active TB diagnosis, blood taken before or within 7 days of starting treatment. Here the sequenced sample was PBMCs, taken at tuberculosis diagnosis. The receptor comes from an adult with tuberculosis.

CDR3 nucleotides: TGTGCTAGTGGTTTGAGGGGCAACACCCAGCATTTT. Translated, it gives CASGLRGNTQHF. V usage is TRBV12-5 and J usage is TRBJ1-5; a possible D gene is TRBD1 (5 bases). Germline lookup yields CDR1 LGHNT and CDR2 FRNRAP. Trimming shortened V by 2 bases and J by 11 bases, and 10 bases separated the two germline ends. The CDR3 is made up of 12 amino acids.